Each of the 11 T cell receptor beta chains below was sequenced from the same sample in a study of blood T cell repertoires in COVID-19 (dated by TCRdb to 2018 to 2020). Library preparation used the immunoSEQ multiplex PCR assay. In its TCRdb copy, this immuneACCESS table keeps in-frame sequences only and misses some clones. Where compared with another copy, unresolved V genes explain less than half of these, and the others have no known cause. The sample table records 30,000 to 45,000 clones; approximately 90% of these occur just once. The ten most abundant clones make up about 31% of the sample. Sequencing was performed on peripheral blood. Every receptor here comes from a man aged 65 to 79 with active COVID-19.

This sequence joins TRBV6-2 or TRBV6-3 and TRBJ1-5, with TRBD1 matching over 7 bases. The V gene's germline CDR1 is MNHEY and CDR2 SVGEGT. V trimming: 5 bases; J trimming: 9 bases; junction bases outside the gene matches: 10. This CDR3 has 14 residues. The CDR3 DNA reads TGTGCCAGCAGTGGGTCAGGGGGGTCGCCGCCCCAGCATTTT. It encodes CASSGSGGSPPQHF.

The J gene is TRBJ1-5, the V gene TRBV7-2; the D gene is possibly TRBD1 (6 bases). CDR1 is SGHTA and CDR2 is FQGNSA in the germline V gene. The CDR3 has 15 amino acids. V gave up 1 base and J gave up 4 bases, with 11 bases separating them. In DNA, the CDR3 is TGTGCCAGCAGCTTAGTAGGACAGAGTAATCAGCCCCAGCATTTT. The encoded protein is CASSLVGQSNQPQHF.

The V call is TRBV14, the J call TRBJ2-7; possibly TRBD1 for D (6 bases). The CDR3 runs 14 residues. The germline gives CDR1 SGHDN, CDR2 FVKESK. V was cut by 4 bases and J by 2 bases, with 12 bases left in between. As DNA, the CDR3 is TGTGCCAGCAGCCTAGGCAGGGGACCCTACGAGCAGTACTTC. Translating gives CASSLGRGPYEQYF.

V usage is TRBV2 and J usage is TRBJ2-3; TRBD1 is a possible D gene (6 bases). Deletions cut 2 bases from V and 5 bases from J, with 11 bases between. From germline, CDR1 is SNHLY and CDR2 FYNNEI. This CDR3 is built from 14 residues. This chain's CDR3 is CASSEQGPRDTQYF. The CDR3 DNA reads TGTGCCAGCAGTGAACAGGGGCCGAGAGATACGCAGTATTTT.

The rearrangement uses TRBV30 and TRBJ1-5, with 7 bases fitting TRBD1. The CDR3 length is 13 residues. Germline V gene sequence: CDR1 GTSNPN, CDR2 SVGIG (reference sequence). The J segment lost 7 bases and the V segment lost 0 bases, leaving 3 bases of the junction unmatched. In DNA, the CDR3 is TGTGCCTGGAGTGTAAGAGGGGGCCAGCCCCAGCATTTT. Its protein product is CAWSVRGGQPQHF.

The chain combines TRBV7-2 with TRBJ2-3, with D tentatively TRBD1 (6 bases). The length of the CDR3 is 16 residues. Trimming pared 5 bases from V and 0 bases from J, leaving 15 bases between. Germline values: CDR1 SGHTA, CDR2 FQGNSA. For the CDR3, the DNA is TGTGCCAGCAGCGACAGGACAGCCTCTAGCACAGATACGCAGTATTTT. Translation gives CASSDRTASSTDTQYF.

This clone appeared a single time. J is TRBJ1-2 and V is TRBV28, with D possibly being TRBD1 (6 bases). Germline V gene data show CDR1 as MDHEN and CDR2 as SYDVKM. The CDR3 is 15 residues long. The V gene lost 6 bases and the J gene lost 4 bases, with 18 bases spanning the gap. The CDR3 DNA sequence: TGTGCCAGCAGGCCTTCACAGGGCGGTTCCTATGGCTACACCTTC. It specifies CASRPSQGGSYGYTF.

The J gene is TRBJ2-7, the V gene TRBV18; D possibly corresponds to TRBD2 (6 bases). CDR3 length: 15 amino acids. In germline, CDR1 is KGHSH, CDR2 LQKENI. Trimming took off 2 bases at V and 2 bases at J, with 13 bases between the two ends. As DNA, the CDR3 is TGTGCCAGCTCACCAGTTAGCGGCCCTGCCTACGAGCAGTACTTC. Residues: CASSPVSGPAYEQYF.

V and J are TRBV29-1 and TRBJ1-2; 8 bases line up with TRBD1. With 4 bases clipped from V and 7 bases from J, the junction kept 8 bases outside the gene matches. In germline, CDR1 is SQVTM, CDR2 ANQGSEA. The CDR3 spans 13 residues. CDR3 sequence (DNA): TGCAGCGTTGGATCCTCAGGGGGCTTTGGCTACACCTTC. It specifies CSVGSSGGFGYTF.

The rearrangement joins TRBV5-4 to TRBJ1-1; 7 nucleotides align to TRBD1. Germline-derived CDR1 and CDR2 are SGHNT and YYREEE (reference sequence). The V and J ends lost 4 bases and 3 bases, in that order; junction bases with no gene match: 3. The CDR3 extends over 13 amino acids. The CDR3 reads CASSRGTDTEAFF. CDR3 DNA: TGTGCCAGCAGCCGTGGGACAGACACTGAAGCTTTCTTT.

The chain uses TRBV9 and TRBJ2-7; weak D call: TRBD2 (7 bases). Trimming took 4 bases from V and 3 from J, leaving 20 bases between them. CDR1 and CDR2 (germline): SGDLS, YYNGEE. CDR3 length equals 16 residues. The CDR3, as DNA: TGTGCCAGCAGCCTAAGGGGGGGGCTCGGTTTCTACGAGCAGTACTTC. Its translation is CASSLRGGLGFYEQYF.